Each of the 32 T cell receptor beta chains below was sequenced from the same sample in a study of blood T cell repertoires in COVID-19. The protocol was immunoSEQ multiplex PCR, while the TCRdb copy is restricted to in-frame clones and leaves out a portion. The sample shows about 15,000 clones, about 88% of them seen only once. Sequenced material: peripheral blood. These receptors were obtained from a woman in her sixties or seventies in a cohort sampled during active or convalescent COVID-19.

This CDR3 is CASSSRRAGSVNYGYTF. For the CDR3, the DNA is TGTGCCAGTAGTAGCCGAAGAGCAGGGTCGGTAAACTATGGCTACACCTTC. The chain has TRBV19 and TRBJ1-2; D is possibly TRBD1 (5 bases). Germline assignment: CDR1 LNHDA and CDR2 SQIVND (reference sequence). The CDR3 is 17 amino acids. V dropped 4 bases and J dropped 2 bases, with 20 bases sitting between them.

The rearrangement links TRBV27 to TRBJ2-3; D is uncertain. Trimming cost V 6 bases and J 5 bases, with 21 bases left between them. The V gene's germline CDR1 is MNHEY and CDR2 SMNVEV (reference sequence). The CDR3 runs 16 residues. CDR3 amino acids: CASSPLIGPSRDTQYF. CDR3 bases: TGTGCCAGCAGCCCATTAATCGGTCCTTCTAGAGATACGCAGTATTTT.

The chain carries TRBV2 and TRBJ1-5; 9 bases match TRBD1. Trimming cost V 7 bases and J 1 base; bases outside gene matches: 8. CDR1 SNHLY and CDR2 FYNNEI come from the germline V gene. The CDR3 extends over 16 amino acids. CDR3 sequence: CASTGDRVLSNQPQHF. The CDR3 DNA follows: TGTGCCAGCACAGGGGACAGGGTATTGAGCAATCAGCCCCAGCATTTT.

The chain employs TRBV28 and TRBJ1-5; D gene unclear. From germline, CDR1 is MDHEN and CDR2 SYDVKM. The CDR3 has 11 residues. V shed 5 bases and J shed 5 bases, with 4 bases lying between them. The CDR3 loop reads CASSLHQPQHF. The CDR3 DNA reads TGTGCCAGCAGTCTTCATCAGCCCCAGCATTTT.

The CDR3 DNA follows: TGTGCCTGGGGGACAGCCTACGAGCAGTACTTC. Protein sequence: CAWGTAYEQYF. The V gene is TRBV30, the J gene TRBJ2-7; 7 nucleotides line up with TRBD1. The CDR3 contains 11 residues. Germline CDR1 and CDR2: GTSNPN and SVGIG (reference sequence). The junction had 0 bases not matched to a gene; V was cut back by 5 bases and J by 2 bases.

This chain connects TRBV18 to TRBJ1-1, with D possibly matching TRBD1 (6 bases). This CDR3 spans 12 amino acids. V was clipped by 5 bases and J by 8 bases, with 12 bases between them. Germline loops: CDR1 KGHSH, CDR2 LQKENI. This CDR3 reads CASSAYREEAFF. The CDR3 nucleotides read TGTGCCAGCTCAGCTTACAGGGAAGAAGCTTTCTTT.

The J gene is TRBJ1-6, the V gene TRBV7-2; D not certain. The CDR3 is made up of 14 amino acids. Germline CDR1 is SGHTA and CDR2 is FQGNSA. With 2 bases removed from V and 5 bases from J, the gap between germline ends came to 7 bases. The DNA of the CDR3 is TGTGCCAGCAGCTTACAGGCTCATAATTCACCCCTCCACTTT. It translates to CASSLQAHNSPLHF. The complete variable domain, with remaining parts taken from reference TRBV7-2 and TRBJ1-6, reads GAGVSQSPSNKVTEKGKDVELRCDPISGHTALYWYRQSLGQGLEFLIYFQGNSAPDKSGLPSDRFSAERTGGSVSTLTIQRTQQEDSAVYLCASSLQAHNSPLHFGNGTRLTVT.

The CDR3 DNA follows: TGTGCCAGCAGCTCTCCGGGACTCGGCCAAGAGACCCAGTACTTC. Protein product: CASSSPGLGQETQYF. The chain uses TRBV11-2 and TRBJ2-5; weak D call: TRBD2 (6 bases). This CDR3 region has 15 residues. The V gene lost 4 bases and the J gene lost 1 base, with 13 bases spanning the gap. Germline lookup yields CDR1 SGHAT and CDR2 FQNNGV.

J is TRBJ2-5 and V is TRBV19, with D possibly being TRBD1 (6 bases). Germline V gives CDR1 LNHDA, CDR2 SQIVND (reference sequence). CDR3 length: 13 amino acids. V was shortened by 5 bases and J by 9 bases, with 16 bases between the two germline ends. CDR3 nucleotides: TGTGCCAGTAGTTATCAGGGGCTGCCTCCCCAGTACTTC. Amino acids: CASSYQGLPPQYF.

Notes on this clone: Other DNA sequences in this sample translate to the same CDR3. The chain has TRBV5-1 and TRBJ2-3, with a weak D call TRBD1 (6 bases). The CDR3 has 15 amino acids. Trimming took 4 bases from V and 0 from J, leaving 12 bases between them. CDR1 is SGHRS and CDR2 is YFSETQ in the germline V gene. CDR3 region: CASSPGQPSTDTQYF. In nucleotides, the CDR3 is TGCGCCAGCAGCCCTGGACAGCCTAGCACAGATACGCAGTATTTT.

This chain joins TRBV5-1 and TRBJ1-1; tentative D call: TRBD1 (6 bases). The CDR3 covers 15 residues. V was shortened by 4 bases and J by 8 bases, with 21 bases between the two germline ends. Per germline, CDR1 SGHRS and CDR2 YFSETQ. The CDR3 is CASSRARDTPAEAFF. CDR3 bases: TGCGCCAGCAGCCGAGCCCGGGACACCCCCGCCGAAGCTTTCTTT.

V and J are TRBV6-5 and TRBJ1-3; D unresolved. CDR3 length: 15 residues. Germline loops: CDR1 MNHEY, CDR2 SVGAGI. Trimming stripped 6 bases from V and 0 bases from J, with 12 bases between. This CDR3 reads CASRPDMLSGNTIYF. The CDR3 bases are TGTGCCAGCAGACCCGACATGCTCTCTGGAAACACCATATATTTT.

This chain uses TRBV6-6 with TRBJ2-7; D might be TRBD2 (6 bases). With 5 bases removed from V and 4 bases from J, the gap between germline ends came to 9 bases. Germline V gene data show CDR1 as MNHNY and CDR2 as SVGAGI (reference sequence). There are 12 residues in the CDR3. The CDR3: CASSRRGYEQYF. The CDR3, as DNA: TGTGCCAGCAGTCGGCGGGGATACGAGCAGTACTTC.

The J gene is TRBJ2-2, the V gene TRBV4-3; 11 bases are shared with TRBD2. CDR3 length equals 15 residues. V dropped 0 bases and J dropped 6; count of bases not matched to a gene: 0. Germline V gene sequence: CDR1 LGHNA, CDR2 YSLEER. CDR3 in DNA: TGCGCCAGCAGCCAAGATAGCGGGGGGGCCGGGGAGCTGTTTTTT. It translates to CASSQDSGGAGELFF.

This sequence joins TRBV12-5 and TRBJ2-3; D possibly corresponds to TRBD1 (6 bases). The V end was cut by 2 bases, the J end by 12 bases, with 18 bases between. Germline loops: CDR1 LGHNT, CDR2 FRNRAP. This CDR3 spans 14 amino acids. CDR3 nucleotide sequence: TGTGCTAGTGGTTTGAACACCAGGGGTTTGGTCCAGTATTTT. As protein: CASGLNTRGLVQYF.

J is TRBJ1-2 and V is TRBV28; D may be TRBD1 (5 bases). Germline CDR1 reads MDHEN; CDR2 reads SYDVKM. The CDR3 spans 17 residues. The germline V and J ends were trimmed by 1 base and 0 bases, with 15 bases remaining between them. The CDR3 loop is CASSLFQGSETNYGYTF. CDR3 bases: TGTGCCAGCAGTTTATTTCAGGGCAGCGAAACTAACTATGGCTACACCTTC.

This rearrangement joins TRBV4-1 to TRBJ1-3; perhaps TRBD1 as D (6 bases). V was clipped by 3 bases and J by 1 base, with 13 bases between them. Per the germline V gene, CDR1 is MGHRA and CDR2 is YSYEKL. The CDR3 length is 16 residues. The CDR3 DNA sequence: TGCGCCAGCAGCCAGGGGGACACCAGGTCTGGAAACACCATATATTTT. It is translated as CASSQGDTRSGNTIYF.

This chain uses TRBV11-2 with TRBJ2-2; D may be TRBD1 (5 bases). This CDR3 spans 14 amino acids. Germline values: CDR1 SGHAT, CDR2 FQNNGV. V was shortened by 5 bases and J by 1 base, with 8 bases between the two germline ends. Written as DNA, the CDR3 is TGTGCCAGCAGCCAGGGTAGGAACACCGGGGAGCTGTTTTTT. It is translated as CASSQGRNTGELFF.

The rearrangement uses TRBV5-6 and TRBJ2-7; TRBD1 agrees at 9 bases. V lost 4 bases and J lost 3; bases outside the gene matches: 2. The CDR3 spans 13 residues. Germline V gene data show CDR1 as SGHDT and CDR2 as YYEEEE. The CDR3 loop is CASSATGGYEQYF. In nucleotides, the CDR3 is TGTGCCAGCAGCGCGACAGGGGGCTACGAGCAGTACTTC.

The chain joins TRBV2 to TRBJ2-7; D might be TRBD1 (6 bases). There are 14 residues in the CDR3. Trimming removed 5 bases at V and 7 bases at J, with 18 bases between. Germline V lookup: CDR1 SNHLY, CDR2 FYNNEI. The CDR3 sequence: CASSLGTPSREQYF. The CDR3 DNA sequence: TGTGCCAGCAGTCTCGGGACACCCTCGAGGGAGCAGTACTTC.

The chain uses TRBV28 and TRBJ1-1; D possibly corresponds to TRBD1 (5 bases). CDR3 size: 14 residues. The V gene lost 5 bases and the J gene lost 5 bases, with 15 bases spanning the gap. The germline V gene encodes CDR1 MDHEN and CDR2 SYDVKM. In DNA, the CDR3 is TGTGCCAGCAGTAGCGGGACTTCGAGAACTGAAGCTTTCTTT. This sequence encodes CASSSGTSRTEAFF.

The genes are TRBV25-1 and TRBJ1-1; D is perhaps TRBD1 (5 bases). V dropped 2 bases and J dropped 1 base, with 11 bases sitting between them. CDR3 length: 15 residues. Germline-derived CDR1 and CDR2 are MGHDK and SYGVNS. The CDR3, as DNA: TGTGCCAGCAGTGAACAGGGCGGAGCGAACACTGAAGCTTTCTTT. This codes for CASSEQGGANTEAFF.

This chain uses TRBV30 with TRBJ2-3, with D possibly called TRBD1 or TRBD2 (5 bases each). From germline, CDR1 is GTSNPN and CDR2 SVGIG (reference sequence). Between the trimmed V and J ends, which lost 8 bases and 8 bases, there was a span of 20 bases. The CDR3 spans 13 residues. The CDR3 spells CAGGGSVVGTQYF. CDR3 DNA sequence: TGTGCCGGGGGTGGGAGTGTAGTCGGTACGCAGTATTTT.

This chain connects TRBV7-2 to TRBJ1-2; 8 bases agree with TRBD1. Germline CDR1 is SGHTA and CDR2 is FQGNSA. With V trimmed by 5 bases and J by 4 bases, 9 bases remained unmatched. The CDR3 has 15 residues. The CDR3 loop is CASSAQTGQVYGYTF. The DNA of the CDR3 is TGTGCCAGCAGCGCCCAGACGGGACAGGTCTATGGCTACACCTTC.

The V and J genes are TRBV28 and TRBJ1-5, with a weak D call TRBD1 (6 bases). CDR1 MDHEN and CDR2 SYDVKM come from the germline V gene. Trimming cost V 7 bases and J 6 bases, with 16 bases left between them. CDR3 length: 14 amino acids. CDR3 amino acids: CASTEPPGVQPQHF. The CDR3 coding sequence is TGTGCCAGCACCGAACCTCCAGGGGTTCAGCCCCAGCATTTT. Drawing the rest from reference TRBV28 and TRBJ1-5, the complete variable domain is DVKVTQSSRYLVKRTGEKVFLECVQDMDHENMFWYRQDPGLGLRLIYFSYDVKMKEKGDIPEGYSVSREKKERFSLILESASTNQTSMYLCASTEPPGVQPQHFGDGTRLSIL.

V usage is TRBV6-5 and J usage is TRBJ2-1, with D uncertain. The germline V gene encodes CDR1 MNHEY and CDR2 SVGAGI. The V gene lost 4 bases and the J gene lost 7 bases, with 5 bases spanning the gap. This CDR3 spans 11 amino acids. The CDR3 spells CASSSLNEQFF. The CDR3 DNA sequence: TGTGCCAGCAGTTCTCTTAATGAGCAGTTCTTC.

V is TRBV10-1 and J is TRBJ1-4, with 8 nucleotides matching TRBD1. Germline loops: CDR1 WNHNN, CDR2 SYGVQD (reference sequence). Germline trimming cut 6 bases from V and 0 bases from J; bases unmatched to any gene: 12. This CDR3 spans 18 amino acids. The CDR3 DNA is TGCGCCAGCAGCCTAGGGGAGGACAGGGAGGCAACTAATGAAAAACTGTTTTTT. Its translation: CASSLGEDREATNEKLFF.

The V gene is TRBV11-1, the J gene TRBJ2-5, with TRBD1 matching over 10 bases. The CDR3 totals 15 residues. Germline V CDR1 and CDR2: SGHAT, FQDESV (reference sequence). The V and J ends lost 5 bases and 4 bases, in that order; junction bases with no gene match: 7. The CDR3 reads CASSGRQGARETQYF. The CDR3 bases are TGTGCCAGCAGCGGACGACAGGGGGCCCGAGAGACCCAGTACTTC. Full variable domain (outside the CDR3, taken from reference TRBV11-1 and TRBJ2-5): EAEVAQSPRYKITEKSQAVAFWCDPISGHATLYWYRQILGQGPELLVQFQDESVVDDSQLPKDRFSAERLKGVDSTLKIQPAELGDSAMYLCASSGRQGARETQYFGPGTRLLVL.

CDR3: CASSAGNPTSGNTIYF. The CDR3 nucleotides read TGTGCCAGCAGCGCAGGAAACCCGACCTCTGGAAACACCATATATTTT. V usage is TRBV9 and J usage is TRBJ1-3; D gene ambiguous. The germline V gene encodes CDR1 SGDLS and CDR2 YYNGEE. This CDR3 contains 16 residues. V was clipped by 3 bases and J by 0 bases, with 13 bases between them.

The chain is built from TRBV2 and TRBJ1-4; a possible D gene is TRBD1 (6 bases). Trimming removed 2 bases from V and 11 bases from J, with 12 bases in between. Germline lookup yields CDR1 SNHLY and CDR2 FYNNEI. The CDR3 contains 13 residues. The CDR3 loop is CASSEQERGKLFF. CDR3 in DNA: TGTGCCAGCAGTGAACAGGAGAGGGGGAAACTGTTTTTT.

The chain couples TRBV30 to TRBJ1-1, with D tentatively TRBD1 (6 bases). Trimming took off 3 bases at V and 1 base at J, with 24 bases between the two ends. The CDR3 has 18 residues. Germline V gene sequence: CDR1 GTSNPN, CDR2 SVGIG (reference sequence). The CDR3 DNA is TGTGCCTGGAGCTCGCCTTTTCTGGGGGACACCGGGAACACTGAAGCTTTCTTT. Residues: CAWSSPFLGDTGNTEAFF.

The chain carries TRBV2 and TRBJ2-4; TRBD1 agrees at 8 bases. CDR1 and CDR2 from the germline V gene are SNHLY and FYNNEI. The V gene end was trimmed by 4 bases and the J gene end by 2 bases; junction bases not matched to a gene: 7. This CDR3 has 16 residues. CDR3 in amino acids: CASSGDRGFTKNIQYF. CDR3 DNA: TGTGCCAGCAGTGGAGACAGGGGATTTACCAAAAACATTCAGTACTTC.